The 27 T cell receptor beta chains given below trace back to one sample, sequenced in a study of shared clonotypes between healthy human individuals. Some clones are missing from TCRdb's copy, which holds only in-frame ones; the method was immunoSEQ multiplex PCR. The sample contains roughly 2.2 million clones, approximately 93% of which appear only once. Sequenced: naive CD4+ T cells from PBMCs. The subset: CD45RA+ positively selected. These receptors all stem from a man between 18 and 29 years old in good health. Some clones in this sample may be carry-over from other donors' samples.

This sequence joins TRBV10-3 and TRBJ2-2; perhaps D is TRBD1 or TRBD2 (5 bases each). Between the trimmed V and J ends, which lost 4 bases and 0 bases, there was a span of 12 bases. Germline V gene data show CDR1 as ENHRY and CDR2 as SYGVKD. The length of the CDR3 is 16 residues. The CDR3 protein is CAISGGTGANTGELFF. Written as DNA, the CDR3 is TGTGCCATCAGTGGGGGCACCGGGGCGAACACCGGGGAGCTGTTTTTT.

The chain joins TRBV2 to TRBJ1-5; TRBD1 aligns across 9 bases. Losses at the gene ends were 4 bases for V and 4 bases for J; bases not matched to a gene: 5. This CDR3 has 15 residues. CDR1 is SNHLY and CDR2 is FYNNEI in the germline V gene. The CDR3 bases are TGTGCCAGCAGTGCTCGGGACAGGGCTAATCAGCCCCAGCATTTT. Its translation: CASSARDRANQPQHF.

The J gene is TRBJ1-4, the V gene TRBV7-9, with D possibly being TRBD1 (5 bases). Germline loops: CDR1 SEHNR, CDR2 FQNEAQ (reference sequence). V was clipped by 5 bases and J by 2 bases, with 6 bases between them. The CDR3 has 13 residues. CDR3: CASSRGTNEKLFF. As DNA, the CDR3 is TGTGCCAGCAGCCGGGGGACTAATGAAAAACTGTTTTTT.

The V call is TRBV4-1, the J call TRBJ2-7; possible D gene TRBD1, 6 bases. Between the trimmed V and J ends, which lost 2 bases and 1 base, there was a span of 12 bases. The germline V gene encodes CDR1 MGHRA and CDR2 YSYEKL. This CDR3 has 15 amino acids. CDR3 loop: CASSQLPTGSYEQYF. The CDR3 nucleotides are TGCGCCAGCAGCCAATTGCCTACAGGGTCCTACGAGCAGTACTTC.

For this clone: The sample has other DNA sequences that encode this CDR3 too. The V call is TRBV5-1, the J call TRBJ1-1; D is uncertain. From germline, CDR1 is SGHRS and CDR2 YFSETQ. V was clipped by 0 bases and J by 4 bases, with 10 bases between them. The CDR3 is 14 amino acids. The CDR3 bases are TGCGCCAGCAGCTTGGATGGGGTTGGCACTGAAGCTTTCTTT. Translation: CASSLDGVGTEAFF.

The chain is built from TRBV28 and TRBJ1-2; D uncertain. Per the germline V gene, CDR1 is MDHEN and CDR2 is SYDVKM. Trimming pared 3 bases from V and 7 bases from J, leaving 15 bases between. This CDR3 contains 14 residues. The CDR3 region has the DNA TGTGCCAGCAGTTTTGAGGGCGGGGTGTCTGGCTACACCTTC. Translation: CASSFEGGVSGYTF.

Notes on this clone: Other nucleotide sequences in the sample specify the same CDR3. This chain joins TRBV5-1 and TRBJ1-1; unclear D gene. V was trimmed by 2 bases and J by 0 bases, leaving 8 bases between them. The CDR3 spans 14 residues. Germline-derived CDR1 and CDR2 are SGHRS and YFSETQ. The CDR3 sequence is CASSFGQMNTEAFF. In nucleotides, the CDR3 is TGCGCCAGCAGCTTTGGCCAGATGAACACTGAAGCTTTCTTT.

This chain joins TRBV19 and TRBJ2-7, with D tentatively TRBD2 (6 bases). The CDR3 is 15 amino acids. V lost 4 bases to trimming and J lost 2 bases, with 15 bases between them. Germline values: CDR1 LNHDA, CDR2 SQIVND (reference sequence). The CDR3 coding sequence is TGTGCCAGTAGTAGATACGGGACTGACGCCTACGAGCAGTACTTC. Its translation is CASSRYGTDAYEQYF.

About this clone: Other DNA sequences of this sample code for an identical CDR3. The chain uses TRBV7-9 and TRBJ2-5, with D maybe TRBD2 (5 bases). This CDR3 region has 13 residues. In germline, CDR1 is SEHNR, CDR2 FQNEAQ (reference sequence). V shed 1 base and J shed 2 bases, with 5 bases lying between them. CDR3 in DNA: TGTGCCAGCAGCTTAGGCGGGCAAGAGACCCAGTACTTC. Protein product: CASSLGGQETQYF.

In this sample, this clone turned up once. This chain connects TRBV14 to TRBJ1-3; TRBD1 is a possible D gene (6 bases). Trimming took 1 base from V and 0 from J, leaving 16 bases between them. Germline CDR1 SGHDN, CDR2 FVKESK. The CDR3 spans 18 residues. The CDR3 loop reads CASSQAGGPIHSGNTIYF. The DNA of the CDR3 is TGTGCCAGCAGCCAAGCGGGGGGCCCTATACACTCTGGAAACACCATATATTTT.

A word on this clone: Sequence at one end of the junction differs from germline and may be a read error. The chain combines TRBV6-4 with TRBJ2-7; maybe TRBD1 (6 bases). The CDR3 length is 12 residues. The germline V gene encodes CDR1 MRHNA and CDR2 SNTAGT. This CDR3 is CARPGHSSEQYF. The CDR3 DNA is TGTGCCAGACCGGGACATTCCTCCGAGCAGTACTTC.

This chain links TRBV9 with TRBJ2-1, with D perhaps TRBD1 (5 bases). The germline V gene encodes CDR1 SGDLS and CDR2 YYNGEE. This CDR3 region has 15 residues. Trimming took off 0 bases at V and 4 bases at J, with 11 bases between the two ends. Written as DNA, the CDR3 is TGTGCCAGCAGCGTAGCTGGGGCCAGATACAATGAGCAGTTCTTC. Amino acids: CASSVAGARYNEQFF.

The CDR3 is CASSPGTGALGEQFF. The DNA for the CDR3 is TGTGCCAGCAGCCCGGGGACAGGGGCCCTCGGTGAGCAGTTCTTC. The rearrangement links TRBV5-6 to TRBJ2-1; 10 bases match TRBD1. V lost 4 bases and J lost 9; bases outside the gene matches: 10. Per germline, CDR1 SGHDT and CDR2 YYEEEE. The CDR3 is made up of 15 amino acids.

This chain links TRBV14 with TRBJ1-1; unclear D gene. Trimming stripped 2 bases from V and 1 base from J, with 11 bases between. In germline, CDR1 is SGHDN, CDR2 FVKESK. The CDR3 consists of 15 residues. The CDR3 coding sequence is TGTGCCAGCAGCCAACTCCTCCCGGGGAACACTGAAGCTTTCTTT. It translates to CASSQLLPGNTEAFF.

The rearrangement links TRBV6-5 to TRBJ1-2; 9 bases line up with TRBD1. The V segment lost 6 bases and the J segment 4 bases; nucleotides outside the gene matches: 9. Germline-derived CDR1 and CDR2 are MNHEY and SVGAGI. The CDR3 extends over 15 amino acids. The CDR3 is CASRGGQGRSYGYTF. CDR3 bases: TGTGCCAGCAGGGGGGGACAGGGCAGGAGCTATGGCTACACCTTC.

The CDR3 coding sequence is TGTGCCAGCAGTTACTCGATGGGCCAGGGATCCGATACGCAGTATTTT. It codes for CASSYSMGQGSDTQYF. This chain uses TRBV6-6 with TRBJ2-3; perhaps TRBD1 as D (5 bases). The CDR3 consists of 16 residues. The V end lost 0 bases, the J end lost 6 bases, and 16 bases lay between the germline ends. CDR1 and CDR2 from the germline V gene are MNHNY and SVGAGI (reference sequence).

The chain links TRBV6-1 to TRBJ2-7; D is undetermined. This CDR3 comprises 14 residues. Germline V CDR1 and CDR2: MNHNS, SASEGT. Trimming removed 7 bases from V and 7 bases from J, with 20 bases in between. The CDR3 coding sequence is TGTGCCAGCAACCTGGGCCGCCGGAGTGGGGAGCAGTACTTC. Its translation: CASNLGRRSGEQYF.

This clone was seen more than once but under ten times. The chain joins TRBV28 to TRBJ1-1; D is ambiguous. V lost 6 bases and J lost 7, with 12 bases in between. The CDR3 runs to 12 residues. Germline V lookup: CDR1 MDHEN, CDR2 SYDVKM. The CDR3 loop reads CASRIGGVEAFF. As DNA, the CDR3 is TGTGCCAGCAGAATTGGCGGGGTTGAAGCTTTCTTT. Full variable domain (outside the CDR3, taken from reference TRBV28 and TRBJ1-1): DVKVTQSSRYLVKRTGEKVFLECVQDMDHENMFWYRQDPGLGLRLIYFSYDVKMKEKGDIPEGYSVSREKKERFSLILESASTNQTSMYLCASRIGGVEAFFGQGTRLTVV.

The V and J genes are TRBV20-1 and TRBJ1-2; D is ambiguous. The V end lost 3 bases, the J end lost 8 bases, and 10 bases lay between the germline ends. CDR1 and CDR2 from the germline V gene are DFQATT and SNEGSKA (reference sequence). The length of the CDR3 is 11 residues. CDR3 sequence: CSASIGKGYTF. The CDR3 bases are TGCAGTGCTAGTATCGGCAAAGGCTACACCTTC.

This chain joins TRBV4-2 and TRBJ2-3, with 10 bases lining up with TRBD2. The CDR3 sequence is 18 residues long. Germline V gene sequence: CDR1 LGHNA, CDR2 YNFKEQ. V gave up 0 bases and J gave up 6 bases; unmatched junction bases: 12. The CDR3 bases are TGTGCCAGCAGCCAAGATGCCTATCTAGCGGGAGACGCCGATACGCAGTATTTT. It specifies CASSQDAYLAGDADTQYF.

This CDR3 reads CASRLLAGGPVGQFF. The CDR3 DNA reads as TGTGCCAGCAGATTATTAGCGGGAGGGCCGGTCGGGCAGTTCTTC. The chain has TRBV6-1 and TRBJ2-1, with TRBD2 matching 11 bases. V lost 6 bases and J lost 12; bases outside the gene matches: 13. Germline assignment: CDR1 MNHNS and CDR2 SASEGT. This CDR3 is built from 15 residues.

The J gene is TRBJ2-7, the V gene TRBV7-9; no clear D. CDR1 and CDR2 (germline): SEHNR, FQNEAQ (reference sequence). CDR3 length equals 12 residues. The V end lost 6 bases, the J end lost 4 bases, and 10 bases lay between the germline ends. The CDR3: CASRSELYEQYF. The CDR3 DNA reads as TGTGCCAGCAGGTCGGAGCTGTACGAGCAGTACTTC.

The chain links TRBV4-1 to TRBJ2-7, with 8 bases that match TRBD2. The CDR3 covers 14 residues. Germline CDR1 MGHRA, CDR2 YSYEKL. J was trimmed by 2 bases and V by 1 base; bases with no gene match: 1. The CDR3 here is CASSQGSGTYEQYF. Here the CDR3 DNA reads TGCGCCAGCAGCCAAGGTAGCGGGACCTACGAGCAGTACTTC.

The chain carries TRBV28 and TRBJ2-7; a weak D match, TRBD1 (6 bases). This CDR3 is 13 amino acids long. V was cut by 6 bases and J by 1 base, with 10 bases left in between. Germline V gives CDR1 MDHEN, CDR2 SYDVKM. The CDR3 loop is CASRRTVSYEQYF. DNA for the CDR3: TGTGCCAGCAGAAGGACAGTATCCTACGAGCAGTACTTC.

The gene calls are TRBV19 and TRBJ1-1; weak D call: TRBD1 (6 bases). CDR1 and CDR2 from the germline V gene are LNHDA and SQIVND (reference sequence). The CDR3 consists of 18 residues. The V end lost 6 bases, the J end lost 0 bases, and 23 bases lay between the germline ends. CDR3 bases: TGTGCCAGTAGGACAAGGACAGCTGGGAATCGAATGAACACTGAAGCTTTCTTT. This translates into CASRTRTAGNRMNTEAFF.

This chain links TRBV19 with TRBJ2-1; D is unclear. V was shortened by 6 bases and J by 7 bases, with 16 bases between the two germline ends. The CDR3 spans 14 residues. From germline, CDR1 is LNHDA and CDR2 SQIVND (reference sequence). The CDR3 loop is CASRSGPPRNEQFF. CDR3 sequence (DNA): TGTGCCAGTAGATCAGGACCTCCGAGGAATGAGCAGTTCTTC.

The CDR3 loop reads CASRDRLRNEQFF. As DNA, the CDR3 is TGTGCCAGCCGAGACAGGCTAAGGAATGAGCAGTTCTTC. The rearrangement joins TRBV28 to TRBJ2-1, with D possibly being TRBD1 (6 bases). This CDR3 is built from 13 residues. Trimming removed 8 bases from V and 7 bases from J, with 15 bases in between. Germline V CDR1 and CDR2: MDHEN, SYDVKM.